These T cell receptor beta chains were read from a single sample in a study of CD8 T cells in Susac syndrome. MiXCR, applied by TCRdb to the immunoSEQ multiplex PCR reads, yields one record per CDR3 protein. The sample gives 110,000 to 150,000 distinct CDR3 sequences, approximately 94% of which show up once; about 0.08% is in the top ten. The sequenced sample was CD4+ T cells from PBMCs. The source is a human donor with Susac syndrome. The CDR3 runs from the conserved cysteine through the conserved F or W. The order of the fields is J gene, clone size, V gene, CDR3 length, D gene, CDR3 DNA, CDR3 protein. The D gene is left open where the match is weak. The size field is filled for only some rows; it gives once, few, many or a size class.

J: TRBJ1-1; size: NA; V: TRBV25-1; length: 13; D: NA; DNA: TGTGCCAGCAGGATCAGGAAGGACACTGAAGCTTTCTTT; CDR3: CASRIRKDTEAFF
J: TRBJ1-1; size: NA; V: TRBV20-1; length: 13; D: TRBD1; DNA: TGCAGTCCAACGGCGGGGACAGGGGGGGCGGCTTTCTTT; CDR3: CSPTAGTGGAAFF
J: TRBJ2-5; size: NA; V: TRBV5-4; length: 14; D: NA; DNA: TGTGCCAGCAGCGAGCTAGGAGGGGCAGAGACCCAGTACTTC; CDR3: CASSELGGAETQYF
J: TRBJ2-1; size: NA; V: TRBV3-1; length: 16; D: TRBD2; DNA: TGTGCCAGCAGCCGGGTATGGGACTATTCTCACAATGAGCAGTTCTTC; CDR3: CASSRVWDYSHNEQFF
J: TRBJ2-7; size: NA; V: TRBV10-3; length: 19; D: TRBD1; DNA: TGTGCCATCAGTGAGTCGTGGGCCTTGGGACAGGGCCGGTCGGAGGAGCAGTACTTC; CDR3: CAISESWALGQGRSEEQYF
J: TRBJ1-1; size: NA; V: TRBV7-9; length: 13; D: NA; DNA: TGTGCCAGCAGCTTTCGAGACAGTAATGAAGCTTTCTTT; CDR3: CASSFRDSNEAFF
J: TRBJ1-1; size: NA; V: TRBV11-2; length: 13; D: NA; DNA: TGTGCCACCGCTTCTCAAACGAACACTGAAGCTTTCTTT; CDR3: CATASQTNTEAFF
J: TRBJ2-6; size: NA; V: TRBV7-6; length: 14; D: NA; DNA: TGTGCCAGCAGCGCCGTGCCTGGGGCCAACGTCCTGACTTTC; CDR3: CASSAVPGANVLTF
J: TRBJ2-2; size: NA; V: TRBV20-1; length: 13; D: TRBD1; DNA: TGCAGTGCCCCGGGACAGCCAGCCGGGGAGCTGTTTTTT; CDR3: CSAPGQPAGELFF
J: TRBJ2-5; size: NA; V: TRBV6-6; length: 14; D: NA; DNA: TGTGCCAGCAGACCTCCGGGGATCCAAGAGACCCAGTACTTC; CDR3: CASRPPGIQETQYF
J: TRBJ1-2; size: NA; V: TRBV18; length: 14; D: TRBD1; DNA: TGTGCCAGCTCACCAGTGACAGGGAGCCATGGCTACACCTTC; CDR3: CASSPVTGSHGYTF
J: TRBJ1-1; size: NA; V: TRBV29-1; length: 12; D: NA; DNA: TGCAGCGTTGGGGGTATGAACACTGAAGCTTTCTTT; CDR3: CSVGGMNTEAFF
J: TRBJ2-7; size: NA; V: TRBV7-3; length: 14; D: NA; DNA: TGTGCCAGCAGCCCGGGGGGCCATAATGGCGAGCAGTACTTC; CDR3: CASSPGGHNGEQYF
J: TRBJ1-2; size: NA; V: TRBV2; length: 11; D: NA; DNA: TGTGCCAGCACAACTAACTATGGCTACACCTTC; CDR3: CASTTNYGYTF
J: TRBJ2-3; size: NA; V: TRBV29-1; length: 16; D: NA; DNA: TGCAGCGTTGAAGATCGAAACCCAAGATCCACAGATACGCAGTATTTT; CDR3: CSVEDRNPRSTDTQYF
J: TRBJ2-5; size: NA; V: TRBV18; length: 13; D: NA; DNA: TGTGCCAGCTCAACACGGGACAAAGAGACCCAGTACTTC; CDR3: CASSTRDKETQYF
J: TRBJ2-3; size: NA; V: TRBV27; length: 14; D: NA; DNA: TGTGCCAGCGGCTCCGGACTCTTCACAGATACGCAGTATTTT; CDR3: CASGSGLFTDTQYF
J: TRBJ2-5; size: NA; V: TRBV7-2; length: 14; D: NA; DNA: TGTGCCAGCAGCTTAGGTTCCGGTAGCGAGACCCAGTACTTC; CDR3: CASSLGSGSETQYF
J: TRBJ2-5; size: NA; V: TRBV20-1; length: 12; D: NA; DNA: TGCAGTGCTCGCATCCCCGGGGAGACCCAGTACTTC; CDR3: CSARIPGETQYF
J: TRBJ2-2; size: once; V: TRBV5-1; length: 13; D: NA; DNA: TGCGCCAGCAGCTGGGCGGCGGACGGGGAGCTGTTTTTT; CDR3: CASSWAADGELFF
J: TRBJ2-1; size: NA; V: TRBV20-1; length: 14; D: NA; DNA: TGCAGTAACCTCATGGCGGGTTTAAACAATGAGCAGTTCTTC; CDR3: CSNLMAGLNNEQFF
J: TRBJ1-1; size: NA; V: TRBV29-1; length: 12; D: NA; DNA: TGCAGCCCCACACCCTTCCAGGGAGAAGCTTTCTTT; CDR3: CSPTPFQGEAFF
J: TRBJ2-1; size: once; V: TRBV11-2; length: 14; D: TRBD2; DNA: TGTGCCAGCACCATAGCGGGAGTGGTGAATGAGCAGTTCTTC; CDR3: CASTIAGVVNEQFF
J: TRBJ2-3; size: NA; V: TRBV7-2; length: 14; D: NA; DNA: TGTGCCAGCAGCTTATGGGGGGGCACAGATACGCAGTATTTT; CDR3: CASSLWGGTDTQYF
J: TRBJ2-1; size: NA; V: TRBV7-9; length: 14; D: TRBD1; DNA: TGTGCCAGCAGCCCTAATACAGGGGGAAATGAGCAGTTCTTC; CDR3: CASSPNTGGNEQFF
J: TRBJ2-1; size: NA; V: TRBV18; length: 14; D: NA; DNA: TGTGCCAGCTCACCATCAAGGGCCGGGGGTGAGCAGTTCTTC; CDR3: CASSPSRAGGEQFF
J: TRBJ2-2; size: NA; V: TRBV28; length: 14; D: NA; DNA: TGTGCCAGCAGTTTAAGACGGAACACCGGGGAGCTGTTTTTT; CDR3: CASSLRRNTGELFF
J: TRBJ2-5; size: NA; V: TRBV21-1; length: 18; D: NA; DNA: TGTGCCAGCAGCAAAAATCCTAACCTACGCGAGACTACAAAGACCCAGTACTTC; CDR3: CASSKNPNLRETTKTQYF
J: TRBJ2-2; size: NA; V: TRBV9; length: 15; D: TRBD1; DNA: TGTGCCAGCAGCCTGACAGGGGGAAACACCGGGGAGCTGTTTTTT; CDR3: CASSLTGGNTGELFF
J: TRBJ1-2; size: NA; V: TRBV20-1; length: 14; D: TRBD1; DNA: TGCAGTGCCGGGACAGGGCTTAAGATGGGAGGCTACACCTTC; CDR3: CSAGTGLKMGGYTF
J: TRBJ2-5; size: NA; V: TRBV25-1; length: 13; D: NA; DNA: TGTGCCAGCAGTGAATTCGGAGAGGAGACCCAGTACTTC; CDR3: CASSEFGEETQYF
J: TRBJ1-5; size: NA; V: TRBV6-6; length: 12; D: NA; DNA: TGTGCCAGCACGAACCTCGGTCAGCCCCAGCATTTT; CDR3: CASTNLGQPQHF
J: TRBJ2-7; size: NA; V: TRBV20-1; length: 12; D: NA; DNA: TGCAGTGCTAACCGGGGCCGGGCCGAGCAGTACTTC; CDR3: CSANRGRAEQYF
J: TRBJ2-3; size: NA; V: TRBV20-1; length: 14; D: TRBD2; DNA: TGCAGTCCCCGACTAGCGGGGGGCACAGATACGCAGTATTTT; CDR3: CSPRLAGGTDTQYF
J: TRBJ1-1; size: once; V: TRBV4-2; length: 15; D: TRBD1; DNA: TGTGCCAGCAGCCCCTCTTGGACAGGGGAAACTGAAGCTTTCTTT; CDR3: CASSPSWTGETEAFF
J: TRBJ1-1; size: NA; V: TRBV20-1; length: 13; D: NA; DNA: TGCAGTGCTCACAGGCAAGGGAGCACTGAAGCTTTCTTT; CDR3: CSAHRQGSTEAFF
J: TRBJ1-1; size: NA; V: TRBV20-1; length: 11; D: NA; DNA: TGCAGTGCTAGTTGGAGCACTGAAGCTTTCTTT; CDR3: CSASWSTEAFF
J: TRBJ2-6; size: NA; V: TRBV4-1; length: 15; D: NA; DNA: TGCGCCAGCAGCCGAGCCCCCTCTGGGGCCAACGTCCTGACTTTC; CDR3: CASSRAPSGANVLTF
J: TRBJ1-2; size: once; V: TRBV20-1; length: 11; D: TRBD1; DNA: TGCAGAGGGGGCTCAGACTATGGCTACACCTTC; CDR3: CRGGSDYGYTF
J: TRBJ2-3; size: NA; V: TRBV6-5; length: 13; D: TRBD1; DNA: TGTGCCAGTAAAGACAGGGGGCCAGATACGCAGTATTTT; CDR3: CASKDRGPDTQYF
J: TRBJ1-1; size: NA; V: TRBV4-1; length: 18; D: NA; DNA: TGCGCCAGCAGCCAAGTAGCCCATGTTTCCCTTTGGAACACTGAAGCTTTCTTT; CDR3: CASSQVAHVSLWNTEAFF
J: TRBJ2-3; size: NA; V: TRBV11-2; length: 16; D: NA; DNA: TGTGCCAGCAGCCACCCCTCCGCGAAAAACACAGATACGCAGTATTTT; CDR3: CASSHPSAKNTDTQYF